The clone carrying this TCR beta chain occurred once. This CDR3 region has 14 residues. With 2 bases removed from V and 5 bases from J, the gap between germline ends came to 12 bases. Germline V gives CDR1 SGHNT, CDR2 YENEEA. The entry originates in a study of blood T cell repertoires in COVID-19. Whole-study context: The United States, Italy and Spain were the sources of the acute and convalescent COVID-19 samples. Sources were T cells, B-cell-depleted T cells, or PBMCs; the material itself was cDNA or gDNA.

Study processing details: Amplification of reference gene primers provided the estimated nucleated cell counts. Sequencing was performed with immunoSEQ multiplex PCR; in TCRdb, only in-frame clones are kept and a portion is missing. V and J calls plus clone size are reproduced from that table; the DNA served to infer D and trimming. The sample lists some 280,000 clones; 89% were seen once. The clonotype was recovered from a woman aged 55-69 years with acute or convalescent COVID-19. V and J are TRBV11-3 and TRBJ1-1; D gene uncertain. The source material was peripheral blood. The CDR3 region has the DNA TGTGCCAGCAGCTTAACCGGCCTCGGGACTGAAGCTTTCTTT. It codes for CASSLTGLGTEAFF.